This TCR beta chain was observed in a study of T cell responses to AZD1222 COVID-19 vaccine. Study context: Doses given second, at about 4 or about 12 weeks, were pooled.

This table comes from immunoSEQ multiplex PCR, and its TCRdb copy is limited to in-frame clones, with some not included. The sample records 100,000 or so clones, approximately 91% being singletons. Study outcomes and limitations: Spike-specific TCR breadth and depth went up after people got two AZD1222 doses. At 160-218 and 743-854, vaccine-associated CD4 TCRs were dominant, and they spanned spike. Baseline seropositivity occurred in only a handful of AZD1222 recipients.

The CDR3 sequence is 13 residues long. Trimming at V came to 6 bases and at J to 10 bases, leaving 9 bases not matched to a gene. In this sample, this clone turned up once. Its antigen is not identified. V usage is TRBV12-3 or TRBV12-4 and J usage is TRBJ1-1; 9 bases are shared with TRBD1. Sequencing used peripheral blood, obtained on day 0 of AZD1222 vaccination. The origin of this receptor is an adult in good health. CDR3 bases: TGTGCCAGCAGGGGAACAGGGGGCGGGGGAGCTTTCTTT. Translating it yields CASRGTGGGGAFF.